This paragraph reports one T cell receptor beta chain. This entry is derived from a study of blood T cell repertoires in COVID-19. Study in general: The analysed material was cDNA or gDNA that came from T cells, B-cell-depleted T cells, or PBMCs.

In the authors' methods: Reference gene primer amplification in the assay estimated nucleated cell counts. Data came from immunoSEQ multiplex PCR; TCRdb stores just in-frame clones and leaves some out. V and J calls and clone size are given by that table; D and trimming were obtained from the DNA. The sample lists about 140,000 clones; 84% were seen once. This TCR came from a man aged 25-45 years with COVID-19, enrolled during active disease. The sample was peripheral blood.

The CDR3 sequence: CASSFALSGYEQYF. The DNA of the CDR3 is TGTGCCAGCAGCTTCGCGCTTTCGGGCTACGAGCAGTACTTC. The chain joins TRBV7-2 to TRBJ2-7, with D unclear. V lost 3 bases, J lost 3 bases, and 12 bases lay in between. This CDR3 region has 14 residues. CDR1 SGHTA and CDR2 FQGNSA come from the germline V gene. Full variable domain (missing parts from reference TRBV7-2 and TRBJ2-7): GAGVSQSPSNKVTEKGKDVELRCDPISGHTALYWYRQSLGQGLEFLIYFQGNSAPDKSGLPSDRFSAERTGGSVSTLTIQRTQQEDSAVYLCASSFALSGYEQYFGPGTRLTVT.